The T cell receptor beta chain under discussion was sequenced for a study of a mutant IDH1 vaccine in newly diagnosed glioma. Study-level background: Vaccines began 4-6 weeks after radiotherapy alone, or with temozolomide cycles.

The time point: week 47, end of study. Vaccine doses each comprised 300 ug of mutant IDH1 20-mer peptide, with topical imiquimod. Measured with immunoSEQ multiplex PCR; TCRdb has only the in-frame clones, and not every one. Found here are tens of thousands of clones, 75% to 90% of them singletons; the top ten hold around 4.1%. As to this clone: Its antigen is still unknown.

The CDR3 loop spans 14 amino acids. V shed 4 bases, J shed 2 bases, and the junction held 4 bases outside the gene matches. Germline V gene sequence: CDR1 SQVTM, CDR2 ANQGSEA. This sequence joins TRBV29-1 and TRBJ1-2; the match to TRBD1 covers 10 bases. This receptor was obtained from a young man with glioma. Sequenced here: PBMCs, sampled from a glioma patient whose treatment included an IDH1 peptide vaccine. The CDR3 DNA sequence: TGCAGCGTTGGAAGGACAGGGGGAAACTATGGCTACACCTTC. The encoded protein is CSVGRTGGNYGYTF.